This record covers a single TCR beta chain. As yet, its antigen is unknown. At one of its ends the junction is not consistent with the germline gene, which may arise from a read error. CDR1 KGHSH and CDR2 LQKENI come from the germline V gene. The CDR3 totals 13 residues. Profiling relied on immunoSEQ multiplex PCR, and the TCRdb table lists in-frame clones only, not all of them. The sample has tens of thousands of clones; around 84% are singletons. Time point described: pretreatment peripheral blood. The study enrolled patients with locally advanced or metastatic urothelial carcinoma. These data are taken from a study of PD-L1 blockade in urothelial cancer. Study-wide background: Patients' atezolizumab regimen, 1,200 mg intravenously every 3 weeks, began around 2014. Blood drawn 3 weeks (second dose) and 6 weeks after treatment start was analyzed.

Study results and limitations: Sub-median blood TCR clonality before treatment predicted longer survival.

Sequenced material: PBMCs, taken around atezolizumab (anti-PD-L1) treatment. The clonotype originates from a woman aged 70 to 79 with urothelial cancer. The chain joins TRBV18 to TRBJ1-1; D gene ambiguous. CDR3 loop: CASLPPRNTEAFF. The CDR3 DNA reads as TGTGCCAGCTTACCACCCCGGAACACTGAAGCTTTCTTT.